The 27 T cell receptor beta chains presented below share a single source sample, sequenced in a study of T cells expressing NK-cell markers. TCRdb reprocessed the 5' RACE reads, keeping one entry per CDR3 protein, no DNA. This sample contains hundreds of thousands of distinct CDR3 sequences. The sample taken for sequencing was blood T cells: a sorted CD56 or NKG2C T cell subset, CD4+ or CD8+ T cells, or bulk PBMC T cells (not recorded which). The origin of the receptors is a man aged 18 to 29 in good health.

The chain recombines TRBV12-3 or TRBV12-4 with TRBJ2-4; TCRdb names TRBD2, which stays unverified in the absence of DNA. This CDR3 has 19 amino acids. CDR3 residues: CASSIIAGGAVLGKNIQYF.

The V and J genes are TRBV3-1 and TRBJ2-5; absent DNA, TCRdb's TRBD2 call cannot be checked. The CDR3 spans 15 residues. The germline V gene encodes CDR1 LGHDT and CDR2 YNNKEL (reference sequence). The CDR3 loop reads CASSRTSGSTETQYF.

The chain recombines TRBV7-9 with TRBJ2-7; the TCRdb call, TRBD1, lacks DNA for checking. Germline CDR1 reads SEHNR; CDR2 reads FQNEAQ (reference sequence). This CDR3 has 15 amino acids. The CDR3 loop is CASSPLRGGSYEQYF.

The rearrangement uses TRBV13 and TRBJ2-1; TCRdb's D gene call, TRBD2, goes unchecked for lack of DNA. The CDR3 is 12 amino acids. Germline CDR1 and CDR2: PRHDT and FYEKMQ (reference sequence). The CDR3 loop is CAIPTANNEQFF.

The chain employs TRBV12-5 and TRBJ1-5. This CDR3 has 13 residues. The germline gives CDR1 LGHNT, CDR2 FRNRAP. The CDR3 sequence is CASGPEENQPQHF.

CDR3 region: CSVEGTPSTGYNEQFF. The rearrangement joins TRBV29-1 to TRBJ2-1. Germline V gene sequence: CDR1 SQVTM, CDR2 ANQGSEA. The CDR3 length is 16 residues.

The chain links TRBV7-9 to TRBJ1-2. The CDR3 is made up of 14 amino acids. The germline gives CDR1 SEHNR, CDR2 FQNEAQ (reference sequence). CDR3 protein: CASSPSGLNYGYTF.

The V gene is TRBV5-6, the J gene TRBJ2-5; TCRdb outputs TRBD1, but without DNA this stays unchecked. CDR1 SGHDT and CDR2 YYEEEE come from the germline V gene. The CDR3 extends over 16 amino acids. CDR3 sequence reads: CASAYTGRQPKETQYF.

The chain couples TRBV27 to TRBJ2-5; TCRdb outputs TRBD1, but without DNA this stays unchecked. CDR1 is MNHEY, CDR2 SMNVEV, per germline (reference sequence). This CDR3 is 15 amino acids long. The CDR3 here is CASSLLGPPAETQYF.

This chain joins TRBV5-1 and TRBJ2-2; TCRdb outputs TRBD1, but without DNA this stays unchecked. Germline assignment: CDR1 SGHRS and CDR2 YFSETQ. The CDR3 sequence is 14 residues long. CDR3 in amino acids: CASREGVGTGELFF.

The V call is TRBV6-5, the J call TRBJ2-7; TCRdb calls TRBD2, which cannot be checked without DNA. Germline V lookup: CDR1 MNHEY, CDR2 SVGAGI. The CDR3 contains 16 residues. CDR3: CASSYPGPSGTYEQYF.

V and J are TRBV5-1 and TRBJ2-1. CDR3 length: 15 amino acids. Germline CDR1 reads SGHRS; CDR2 reads YFSETQ. This CDR3 is CASSLEGSSRAEQFF.

The chain joins TRBV21-1 to TRBJ1-5; TCRdb reports TRBD1, a call that lacks DNA to check it against. TRBV21-1 is tagged as a pseudogene. This CDR3 is built from 15 residues. The CDR3: CASCPSFTGDQPQHF.

The gene calls are TRBV20-1 and TRBJ1-6. Looked up from germline, CDR1 is DFQATT and CDR2 is SNEGSKA (reference sequence). CDR3 length: 19 amino acids. CDR3 residues: CSARDHATFKSSYNSPLHF.

The V gene is TRBV11-2, the J gene TRBJ2-2; the D call from TCRdb, TRBD2, cannot be confirmed without DNA. The CDR3 totals 14 residues. The germline CDR1 and CDR2 sequences are SGHAT and FQNNGV. This CDR3 is CASSWDWRTGELFF.

The chain joins TRBV7-9 to TRBJ1-4; the TCRdb D gene call, TRBD1, has no DNA to confirm it. In germline, CDR1 is SEHNR, CDR2 FQNEAQ (reference sequence). The CDR3 is made up of 15 amino acids. CDR3 sequence: CASSQRTGSDEKLFF. The complete variable domain, with remaining parts taken from reference TRBV7-9 and TRBJ1-4, reads DTGVSQNPRHKITKRGQNVTFRCDPISEHNRLYWYRQTLGQGPEFLTYFQNEAQLEKSRLLSDRFSAERPKGSFSTLEIQRTEQGDSAMYLCASSQRTGSDEKLFFGSGTQLSVL.

V and J are TRBV2 and TRBJ1-5; TCRdb selects TRBD1, and the lack of DNA leaves this call unchecked. There are 15 residues in the CDR3. Germline V gives CDR1 SNHLY, CDR2 FYNNEI. The CDR3 spells CASSEGTGGHQPQHF.

The J gene is TRBJ2-7, the V gene TRBV19; TCRdb calls TRBD1, which cannot be checked without DNA. CDR3 size: 15 residues. CDR1 is LNHDA, CDR2 SQIVND, per germline (reference sequence). Here the CDR3 reads CASSPTGANSYEQYF.

The chain carries TRBV27 and TRBJ2-1. From germline, CDR1 is MNHEY and CDR2 SMNVEV (reference sequence). The CDR3 sequence is 16 residues long. The CDR3 reads CASSLQGGSSYNEQFF.

The chain links TRBV6-5 to TRBJ1-1; the TCRdb call, TRBD1, lacks DNA for checking. Germline V gives CDR1 MNHEY, CDR2 SVGAGI. This CDR3 spans 16 amino acids. CDR3 residues: CASSYGGQTGNTEAFF.

This sequence joins TRBV20-1 and TRBJ2-2; TCRdb calls TRBD1, which cannot be checked without DNA. Germline CDR1 reads DFQATT; CDR2 reads SNEGSKA (reference sequence). This CDR3 contains 13 residues. The CDR3 here is CSARGARTGELFF.

This chain uses TRBV5-1 with TRBJ1-4; there is no DNA to check the TCRdb D call of TRBD1. This CDR3 region has 16 residues. The germline gives CDR1 SGHRS, CDR2 YFSETQ. CDR3 loop: CASSPGLDATNEKLFF.

The chain uses TRBV18 and TRBJ2-3; TCRdb gives TRBD1 as the D gene, but with no DNA this cannot be confirmed. The CDR3 has 16 amino acids. Germline V gene data show CDR1 as KGHSH and CDR2 as LQKENI. CDR3 sequence: CASSPSYRGDTDTQYF.

The chain recombines TRBV5-5 with TRBJ2-2; TCRdb reports TRBD1, a call that lacks DNA to check it against. This CDR3 region has 16 residues. Germline CDR1 SGHKS, CDR2 YYEKEE (reference sequence). The CDR3 is CASSLLTGVEAGELFF.

The chain combines TRBV12-5 with TRBJ1-2; TCRdb's D call of TRBD1 is untestable without DNA. CDR1 and CDR2 (germline): LGHNT, FRNRAP. The CDR3 has 14 residues. The CDR3 spells CASGKTEFNYGYTF.

The V call is TRBV6-5, the J call TRBJ2-5; TCRdb selects TRBD2, and the lack of DNA leaves this call unchecked. The CDR3 sequence is 16 residues long. Germline V gives CDR1 MNHEY, CDR2 SVGAGI. The CDR3 reads CASSYSKLVLKETQYF.

The chain is built from TRBV3-1 and TRBJ2-1; the D gene TCRdb calls, TRBD1, cannot be checked with no DNA. CDR3 length: 16 residues. From germline, CDR1 is LGHDT and CDR2 YNNKEL (reference sequence). CDR3: CASSTRPGTGKNEQFF.